A single sample gave rise to the 8 T cell receptor beta chains below, sequenced in a study of chemoradiotherapy in HPV16-positive cancers. This table comes from immunoSEQ multiplex PCR, and its TCRdb copy is limited to in-frame clones, with some not included. The sample contains approximately 5,500 clones, 78% of which appear only once. The sequencing used tumor tissue, collected from a patient who underwent chemoradiotherapy. The receptors shown here come from a human donor with HPV-associated anogenital cancer.

V and J are TRBV6-1 and TRBJ2-7; D remains unclear. V was pared by 6 bases and J by 2 bases, with 14 bases between. The germline gives CDR1 MNHNS, CDR2 SASEGT. The CDR3 is 14 amino acids. The CDR3 coding sequence is TGTGCCAGCAGGTCCGGCCTTTTAACCTACGAGCAGTACTTC. Translating it yields CASRSGLLTYEQYF.

The chain carries TRBV28 and TRBJ1-4; weak D call: TRBD1 (5 bases). The CDR3 is 13 residues long. Trimming took off 6 bases at V and 4 bases at J, with 9 bases between the two ends. Germline CDR1 MDHEN, CDR2 SYDVKM. The CDR3 nucleotides are TGTGCCAGCAGCCGGGACTTTAATGAAAAACTGTTTTTT. This gives the protein CASSRDFNEKLFF.

J is TRBJ2-7 and V is TRBV14, with D possibly matching TRBD1 (6 bases). This CDR3 contains 13 residues. Germline CDR1 reads SGHDN; CDR2 reads FVKESK. With 1 base removed from V and 6 bases from J, the gap between germline ends came to 10 bases. The CDR3 DNA sequence: TGTGCCAGCAGCCAAGGGGGGCATCTCGAGCAGTACTTC. The encoded protein is CASSQGGHLEQYF.

The chain employs TRBV6-1 and TRBJ2-2; weak D call: TRBD1 (5 bases). Germline V gene data show CDR1 as MNHNS and CDR2 as SASEGT. Trimming pared 8 bases from V and 4 bases from J, leaving 11 bases between. The CDR3 consists of 13 residues. The CDR3 DNA reads TGTGCCAGCTCTGACCAGGGCACCGGGGAGCTGTTTTTT. Protein: CASSDQGTGELFF.

The rearrangement joins TRBV5-1 to TRBJ1-2; 9 bases fit TRBD1. V dropped 2 bases and J dropped 4; count of bases not matched to a gene: 6. The CDR3 contains 15 residues. From germline, CDR1 is SGHRS and CDR2 YFSETQ. CDR3 DNA sequence: TGCGCCAGCAGCTTAGGGGACAGGGTTTTCTATGGCTACACCTTC. This encodes CASSLGDRVFYGYTF.

The chain has TRBV5-1 and TRBJ2-1; possibly TRBD2 for D (6 bases). The CDR3 length is 18 residues. Germline V gene data show CDR1 as SGHRS and CDR2 as YFSETQ. With 0 bases removed from V and 5 bases from J, the gap between germline ends came to 21 bases. DNA of the CDR3: TGCGCCAGCAGCTTGGACGTGGGGACGGGGGTTAGAAACAATGAGCAGTTCTTC. Its protein is CASSLDVGTGVRNNEQFF.

The CDR3: CASPIRGWVNTEAFF. In nucleotides, the CDR3 is TGTGCCAGCCCTATACGGGGATGGGTGAACACTGAAGCTTTCTTT. The rearrangement uses TRBV2 and TRBJ1-1; no firm D call. The CDR3 is 15 amino acids. The V gene lost 8 bases and the J gene lost 0 bases, with 16 bases spanning the gap. Germline loops: CDR1 SNHLY, CDR2 FYNNEI.

This clone was seen just once. The chain carries TRBV5-6 and TRBJ2-3; 9 nucleotides align to TRBD1. The CDR3 spans 18 residues. V dropped 0 bases and J dropped 2; count of bases not matched to a gene: 10. Germline CDR1 reads SGHDT; CDR2 reads YYEEEE. In DNA, the CDR3 is TGTGCCAGCAGCTTGGACGGGACAGGGCGAACCGCCACAGATACGCAGTATTTT. As protein: CASSLDGTGRTATDTQYF.